Following are 7 T cell receptor beta chains from one sample sequenced in a study of tissue T cells after allogeneic stem cell transplantation. Sequencing was performed with immunoSEQ multiplex PCR; in TCRdb, only in-frame clones are kept and a portion is missing. The top ten clones hold approximately 15% of a sample with approximately 11,000 clones, 70% of them seen once. The sequencing here drew on tissue from the right colon, taken at autopsy. The receptors derive from a woman between 18 and 55 years old with breast cancer.

The chain recombines TRBV5-1 with TRBJ1-4; perhaps TRBD1 as D (5 bases). Trimming stripped 4 bases from V and 7 bases from J, with 11 bases between. The germline V gene encodes CDR1 SGHRS and CDR2 YFSETQ. The CDR3 is 13 amino acids. CDR3 sequence reads: CASSVGVAEKLFF. The CDR3 DNA follows: TGCGCCAGCAGCGTAGGGGTAGCTGAAAAACTGTTTTTT.

The chain links TRBV6-6 to TRBJ1-1; weak D call: TRBD1 (5 bases). Trimming shortened V by 7 bases and J by 1 base, and 13 bases separated the two germline ends. This CDR3 has 14 amino acids. Germline V gene lookup returns CDR1 MNHNY and CDR2 SVGAGI (reference sequence). This CDR3 reads CASTRDDGNTEAFF. The CDR3 DNA is TGTGCCAGCACCCGGGACGACGGGAACACTGAAGCTTTCTTT.

The V gene is TRBV19, the J gene TRBJ1-5, with D hard to call. CDR1 is LNHDA and CDR2 is SQIVND in the germline V gene (reference sequence). V was shortened by 6 bases and J by 3 bases, with 6 bases between the two germline ends. The length of the CDR3 is 12 residues. DNA for the CDR3: TGTGCCAGTAGGGGCCCCAATCAGCCCCAGCATTTT. It codes for CASRGPNQPQHF. The entire variable domain, with the rest obtained from reference TRBV19 and TRBJ1-5, is as follows: DGGITQSPKYLFRKEGQNVTLSCEQNLNHDAMYWYRQDPGQGLRLIYYSQIVNDFQKGDIAEGYSVSREKKESFPLTVTSAQKNPTAFYLCASRGPNQPQHFGDGTRLSIL.

The table lists this clone with a few counts. V and J are TRBV15 and TRBJ2-1, with D maybe TRBD1 (5 bases). The CDR3 is made up of 15 amino acids. V was cut by 1 base and J by 5 bases, with 12 bases left in between. The V gene's germline CDR1 is LNHNV and CDR2 YYDKDF (reference sequence). Here the CDR3 reads CATSRAFPGNNEQFF. In nucleotides, the CDR3 is TGTGCCACCAGCAGAGCCTTTCCAGGGAACAATGAGCAGTTCTTC.

This rearrangement joins TRBV2 to TRBJ1-5; 8 nucleotides line up with TRBD1. Germline lookup yields CDR1 SNHLY and CDR2 FYNNEI. J gave up 9 bases and V 6 bases, and 10 bases lay outside the gene matches. This CDR3 spans 14 amino acids. The DNA for the CDR3 is TGTGCCAGCAGGGACAGGGCTTCCGAGGGGCCCCAGCATTTT. Encoded protein: CASRDRASEGPQHF.

This clone was recorded only once. V is TRBV15 and J is TRBJ2-5; 7 positions agree with TRBD1. This CDR3 has 15 amino acids. From germline, CDR1 is LNHNV and CDR2 YYDKDF (reference sequence). Trimming at V came to 0 bases and at J to 4 bases, leaving 5 bases not matched to a gene. The CDR3, as DNA: TGTGCCACCAGCAGAGATCAGGGGGAAGGAGAGACCCAGTACTTC. It yields the protein CATSRDQGEGETQYF.

The table lists this clone with a count of one. The rearrangement uses TRBV3-1 (or the pseudogene TRBV3-2) and TRBJ1-6; 10 positions match TRBD1. The CDR3 is 18 amino acids. CDR1 LGHDT and CDR2 YNNKEL come from the germline V gene (reference sequence). V was clipped by 0 bases and J by 7 bases; unmatched bases: 9. Here the CDR3 DNA reads TGTGCCAGCAGCCAAGACCCCCTTGACAGGGGGCTAAATTCACCCCTCCACTTT. Its protein product is CASSQDPLDRGLNSPLHF.